The 9 T cell receptor beta chains in this list originate from one sample, sequenced in a study of blood T cells in healthy people across ages. Using a J-beta primer mix together with a sample-barcoded 5' primer, a second PCR was run for roughly 6 to 11 cycles. TCRdb fed the 5' RACE reads into MiXCR, producing one record per CDR3 protein. Among 1.8 million or so distinct CDR3 sequences listed, approximately 39% were seen once. The sequenced sample was blood. Every receptor here comes from a human donor in good health.

The CDR3 nucleotides are TGTGCCAGCAGTTACTTGGCGGATGGTGGTTCACCCCTCCACTTT. This gives the protein CASSYLADGGSPLHF. The rearrangement joins TRBV6-6 to TRBJ1-6; no clear D gene. The germline CDR1 and CDR2 sequences are MNHNY and SVGAGI (reference sequence). Trimming stripped 1 base from V and 9 bases from J, with 13 bases between. This CDR3 spans 15 amino acids.

The chain couples TRBV7-2 to TRBJ2-7, with D possibly matching TRBD1 (6 bases). The germline CDR1 and CDR2 sequences are SGHTA and FQGNSA. This CDR3 has 14 amino acids. V lost 3 bases and J 3 bases, leaving 12 bases between the germline ends. In nucleotides, the CDR3 is TGTGCCAGCAGCTTCGACAGGTTTAACTACGAGCAGTACTTC. Translating gives CASSFDRFNYEQYF.

This sequence joins TRBV7-2 and TRBJ1-4, with 7 bases that match TRBD1. Trimming took 6 bases from V and 3 from J; bases not matched to a gene: 1. The CDR3 length is 13 residues. Germline assignment: CDR1 SGHTA and CDR2 FQGNSA. This CDR3 reads CASRGQPNEKLFF. The CDR3 DNA reads as TGTGCCAGCAGGGGACAGCCTAATGAAAAACTGTTTTTT.

This clonotype was observed a handful of times. The chain recombines TRBV9 with TRBJ2-5, with D unclear. V lost 0 bases, J lost 1 base, and 10 bases lay in between. Germline CDR1 reads SGDLS; CDR2 reads YYNGEE. The CDR3 runs 15 residues. This CDR3 reads CASSVGAVIQETQYF. CDR3 DNA: TGTGCCAGCAGCGTAGGGGCGGTGATCCAAGAGACCCAGTACTTC. The full variable domain, rest sourced from reference TRBV9 and TRBJ2-5, is DSGVTQTPKHLITATGQRVTLRCSPRSGDLSVYWYQQSLDQGLQFLIQYYNGEERAKGNILERFSAQQFPDLHSELNLSSLELGDSALYFCASSVGAVIQETQYFGPGTRLLVL.

The gene calls are TRBV4-2 and TRBJ2-4; D perhaps matches TRBD2 (5 bases). The J call may be faulty, since TRBJ2-7 better matches the DNA end. This CDR3 is built from 16 residues. Germline V gene data show CDR1 as LGHNA and CDR2 as YNFKEQ. The CDR3 DNA follows: TGTGCCAGCAGCCAAGTGGAGCGCAATTGGAGGAACGAGCAGTACTTC. Its protein is CASSQVERNWRNEQYF.

The CDR3 sequence: CSVEGEGAEAFF. The CDR3 region has the DNA TGCAGCGTTGAGGGGGAGGGGGCTGAAGCTTTCTTT. The chain recombines TRBV29-1 with TRBJ1-1; TRBD1 is a possible D gene (6 bases). The CDR3 has 12 residues. Trimming removed 3 bases from V and 6 bases from J, with 11 bases in between. CDR1 SQVTM and CDR2 ANQGSEA come from the germline V gene.

J is TRBJ2-1 and V is TRBV11-1, with 7 bases matching TRBD2. V shed 1 base and J 8 bases; nucleotides not matched to a gene: 5. This CDR3 contains 14 residues. Germline V CDR1 and CDR2: SGHAT, FQDESV (reference sequence). CDR3 protein: CASSLDGLVDEQFF. DNA of the CDR3: TGTGCCAGCAGCTTAGATGGACTAGTTGATGAGCAGTTCTTC.

This clonotype has ten or more counts. This chain connects TRBV27 to TRBJ1-1, with no clear D. Germline V gene lookup returns CDR1 MNHEY and CDR2 SMNVEV (reference sequence). This CDR3 has 13 amino acids. Trimming took 6 bases from V and 2 from J, leaving 10 bases between them. In DNA form, the CDR3 reads TGTGCCAGCAGCTTGAGTCGAAACACTGAAGCTTTCTTT. This translates into CASSLSRNTEAFF.

In DNA, the CDR3 is TGTGCCAGCAGCTTTTCGGGACAGGCCTACACAGATACGCAGTATTTT. It encodes CASSFSGQAYTDTQYF. The chain recombines TRBV7-2 with TRBJ2-3; 8 bases agree with TRBD1. The germline gives CDR1 SGHTA, CDR2 FQGNSA. The CDR3 covers 16 residues. V lost 3 bases to trimming and J lost 2 bases; unmatched junction nucleotides: 7.